Included here is one T cell receptor (beta chain) sequence, with context. Living in under 30 US areas, the participants were between about 18 and 90 years of age. Donors in Cohort 3 who had recovered were those with two negative PCRs, healthcare professional clearance, or resolution of their symptoms. These data are taken from a study of blood T cell repertoires in COVID-19. This CDR3 region has 15 residues. V dropped 2 bases and J dropped 7 bases, with 14 bases sitting between them. Germline CDR1 LNHDA, CDR2 SQIVND (reference sequence). Repertoires were generated with immunoSEQ multiplex PCR, while TCRdb's copy carries only in-frame clones and drops some. The repertoire consists of over 250,000 clones, with roughly 91% occurring once and the leading ten covering roughly 9%.

The V gene is TRBV19, the J gene TRBJ1-4; perhaps TRBD1 as D (5 bases). The source is a man aged 40-55 years who had recovered from COVID-19. Specimen: PBMCs or T cells enriched from blood (not recorded which). The CDR3 region is CASSIQQGSSEKLFF. The CDR3 DNA is TGTGCCAGTAGTATACAGCAGGGATCCAGTGAAAAACTGTTTTTT.